This T cell receptor (beta chain) was identified during a study of T-cell reconstitution after alpha-beta-depleted transplantation in children. V shed 7 bases, J shed 4 bases, and the junction held 16 bases outside the gene matches. Germline V CDR1 and CDR2: SQVTM, ANQGSEA. The CDR3 covers 15 residues. Library preparation (for TCRbeta) was performed with unique molecular identifiers. MiXCR, applied by TCRdb to the PCR reads, yields one record per CDR3 protein. The sample holds roughly 500,000 distinct CDR3 sequences; 15% to 20% are singletons and the top ten take 2.5% to 4%. This sequence originates from a human donor who donated a stem cell graft to a child with acute lymphoblastic leukemia. The chain couples TRBV29-1 to TRBJ2-7, with 7 bases aligning to TRBD2. The sequenced sample was PBMCs from the stem cell graft donor, obtained from the stem cell graft. The CDR3 loop reads CSAYVRLADAYEQYF. The CDR3 DNA reads as TGCAGCGCCTACGTTCGGCTAGCGGATGCATACGAGCAGTACTTC.